The 27 T cell receptor beta chains given below trace back to one sample, sequenced in a study of blood T cell repertoires in COVID-19. Libraries were prepared by immunoSEQ multiplex PCR; TCRdb keeps only in-frame clonotypes and omits some of them. The sample holds fewer than 90,000 clones; roughly 78% are singletons and the top ten take roughly 21%. Sequenced sample: peripheral blood. The origin of the receptors is a woman of 80 years or more with acute or convalescent COVID-19.

This clone was counted only a few times. The chain recombines TRBV2 with TRBJ1-3; maybe TRBD1 (6 bases). CDR1 SNHLY and CDR2 FYNNEI come from the germline V gene. Trimming removed 5 bases at V and 7 bases at J, with 12 bases between. The CDR3 has 13 residues. Written as DNA, the CDR3 is TGTGCCAGCAGTTACAGGGAATCGAACACCATATATTTT. Translation: CASSYRESNTIYF.

The V and J genes are TRBV6-5 and TRBJ1-1; tentatively, D is TRBD1 (6 bases). Germline V gene sequence: CDR1 MNHEY, CDR2 SVGAGI. Deletions cut 4 bases from V and 0 bases from J, with 9 bases between. The CDR3 extends over 14 amino acids. The CDR3 region has the DNA TGTGCCAGCAGTTTAACAGGGATGAACACTGAAGCTTTCTTT. Translating gives CASSLTGMNTEAFF.

This clone was seen a single time. This chain links TRBV7-9 with TRBJ1-1; D is ambiguous. Trimming stripped 5 bases from V and 3 bases from J, with 25 bases between. The CDR3 length is 18 residues. Germline V CDR1 and CDR2: SEHNR, FQNEAQ (reference sequence). In DNA form, the CDR3 reads TGTGCCAGCAGCCCCAACCCCCATGATTCGGGGTTTGACACTGAAGCTTTCTTT. It is translated as CASSPNPHDSGFDTEAFF. Using reference TRBV7-9 and TRBJ1-1 for the parts outside the CDR3, the full variable domain is DTGVSQNPRHKITKRGQNVTFRCDPISEHNRLYWYRQTLGQGPEFLTYFQNEAQLEKSRLLSDRFSAERPKGSFSTLEIQRTEQGDSAMYLCASSPNPHDSGFDTEAFFGQGTRLTVV.

The DNA for the CDR3 is TGTGCCAGCAGCCCCGACAGGACCTTATACAATGAGCAGTTCTTC. Translated, it gives CASSPDRTLYNEQFF. The rearrangement joins TRBV6-6 to TRBJ2-1, with D perhaps TRBD1 (6 bases). The V end was cut by 6 bases, the J end by 4 bases, with 16 bases between. This CDR3 is built from 15 residues. Germline-derived CDR1 and CDR2 are MNHNY and SVGAGI (reference sequence).

The V gene is TRBV20-1, the J gene TRBJ1-2; no clear D gene. This CDR3 spans 12 amino acids. Germline CDR1 is DFQATT and CDR2 is SNEGSKA (reference sequence). V was cut by 3 bases and J by 3 bases, with 8 bases left in between. Here the CDR3 reads CSASRRDYGYTF. CDR3 bases: TGCAGTGCTAGTAGGAGGGACTATGGCTACACCTTC.

The gene calls are TRBV7-3 and TRBJ2-3; 8 nucleotides align to TRBD1. The CDR3 extends over 14 amino acids. The germline CDR1 and CDR2 sequences are SGHTA and FQGTGA. Unmatched junction bases numbered 3, after V lost 5 bases and J lost 2 bases. In DNA, the CDR3 is TGTGCCAGCAGCCTCAGGGGGCCCACAGATACGCAGTATTTT. Translated: CASSLRGPTDTQYF.

The chain carries TRBV2 and TRBJ2-3, with a weak D call TRBD2 (5 bases). V lost 8 bases to trimming and J lost 7 bases, with 7 bases between them. CDR3 size: 10 residues. Germline lookup yields CDR1 SNHLY and CDR2 FYNNEI. CDR3 sequence reads: CASATNTQYF. The CDR3 DNA follows: TGTGCCAGCGCGACTAATACGCAGTATTTT.

This chain connects TRBV9 to TRBJ1-2; 9 nucleotides agree with TRBD1. CDR3 size: 15 residues. V gave up 4 bases and J gave up 2 bases; unmatched junction bases: 6. Germline V gene sequence: CDR1 SGDLS, CDR2 YYNGEE. CDR3 residues: CASSISGTGNYGYTF. The CDR3 region has the DNA TGTGCCAGCAGCATATCCGGGACAGGGAACTATGGCTACACCTTC.

The chain carries TRBV19 and TRBJ2-2; D gene ambiguous. Trimming took off 5 bases at V and 5 bases at J, with 9 bases between the two ends. Germline loops: CDR1 LNHDA, CDR2 SQIVND (reference sequence). This CDR3 region has 13 residues. The CDR3 loop is CASSYSSTGELFF. In DNA, the CDR3 is TGTGCCAGTAGTTACTCCTCAACCGGGGAGCTGTTTTTT.

The chain couples TRBV5-6 to TRBJ1-2; 7 positions agree with TRBD1. Looked up from germline, CDR1 is SGHDT and CDR2 is YYEEEE. The CDR3 has 15 amino acids. V lost 4 bases and J lost 4; bases outside the gene matches: 10. In DNA, the CDR3 is TGTGCCAGCAGCCGCTATAACCGGGACAGCTATGGCTACACCTTC. This gives the protein CASSRYNRDSYGYTF.

The V call is TRBV5-1, the J call TRBJ2-7, with D maybe TRBD1 (5 bases). The length of the CDR3 is 17 residues. Germline V gene sequence: CDR1 SGHRS, CDR2 YFSETQ. The V and J ends lost 0 bases and 0 bases respectively, with 16 bases between them. The CDR3 sequence is CASSLAITGPSSYEQYF. CDR3 coding DNA: TGCGCCAGCAGCTTGGCCATAACAGGCCCTAGCTCCTACGAGCAGTACTTC.

V gene TRBV6-5 combines with J gene TRBJ1-1, with D possibly matching TRBD1 (5 bases). There are 15 residues in the CDR3. V was trimmed by 7 bases and J by 0 bases, leaving 15 bases between them. CDR1 is MNHEY and CDR2 is SVGAGI in the germline V gene. DNA of the CDR3: TGTGCCAGCAATAGGGGTGAAGTCATGAACACTGAAGCTTTCTTT. Residues: CASNRGEVMNTEAFF.

In its sample, this clone was seen once. The chain carries TRBV27 and TRBJ1-6; D is perhaps TRBD1 (6 bases). This CDR3 has 15 residues. Germline CDR1 is MNHEY and CDR2 is SMNVEV (reference sequence). Trimming pared 2 bases from V and 7 bases from J, leaving 12 bases between. The CDR3 DNA reads as TGTGCCAGCAGTTTAGCCAGGGGTGGGAATTCACCCCTCCACTTT. Translation: CASSLARGGNSPLHF.

The V call is TRBV5-1, the J call TRBJ2-7; weak D call: TRBD2 (7 bases). CDR1 and CDR2 (germline): SGHRS, YFSETQ. The CDR3 is 17 amino acids. Trimming cost V 4 bases and J 2 bases, with 22 bases left between them. CDR3 loop: CASSRGGGATPTYEQYF. CDR3 nucleotides: TGCGCCAGCAGCAGGGGGGGCGGGGCTACACCCACCTACGAGCAGTACTTC. The full variable domain, in which reference TRBV5-1 and TRBJ2-7 provide the parts outside the CDR3, is KAGVTQTPRYLIKTRGQQVTLSCSPISGHRSVSWYQQTPGQGLQFLFEYFSETQRNKGNFPGRFSGRQFSNSRSEMNVSTLELGDSALYLCASSRGGGATPTYEQYFGPGTRLTVT.

J is TRBJ1-2 and V is TRBV15; tentatively, D is TRBD1 (6 bases). The CDR3 has 13 residues. V was pared by 2 bases and J by 10 bases, with 14 bases between. Germline V gives CDR1 LNHNV, CDR2 YYDKDF (reference sequence). CDR3 coding DNA: TGTGCCACCAGCAGAAGTGGACAGCAGCACTACACCTTC. Encoded protein: CATSRSGQQHYTF.

V is TRBV7-3 and J is TRBJ2-3; 10 bases line up with TRBD2. The CDR3 contains 15 residues. Germline assignment: CDR1 SGHTA and CDR2 FQGTGA. V lost 2 bases, J lost 7 bases, and 6 bases stayed unmatched. CDR3 coding DNA: TGTGCCAGCAGCTTAGTTCTAGCGGGGGAGAATACGCAGTATTTT. This translates into CASSLVLAGENTQYF. The complete variable domain, with remaining parts taken from reference TRBV7-3 and TRBJ2-3, reads GAGVSQTPSNKVTEKGKYVELRCDPISGHTALYWYRQSLGQGPEFLIYFQGTGAADDSGLPNDRFFAVRPEGSVSTLKIQRTERGDSAVYLCASSLVLAGENTQYFGPGTRLTVL.

The J gene is TRBJ2-1, the V gene TRBV3-1 (or the pseudogene TRBV3-2), with 8 bases identical to TRBD1. Germline CDR1 and CDR2: LGHDT and YNNKEL (reference sequence). V lost 5 bases, J lost 3 bases, and 6 bases stayed unmatched. The CDR3 has 15 amino acids. The CDR3 DNA reads TGTGCCAGCAGCAAAGGAGGACAGGGCTACAATGAGCAGTTCTTC. It specifies CASSKGGQGYNEQFF.

V usage is TRBV6-1 and J usage is TRBJ1-2, with a possible D match to TRBD1 (6 bases). Trimming took 3 bases from V and 6 from J, leaving 11 bases between them. In germline, CDR1 is MNHNS, CDR2 SASEGT. CDR3 length equals 13 residues. CDR3 bases: TGTGCCAGCAGTGAGGACAGCCTGGATGGCTACACCTTC. Its protein product is CASSEDSLDGYTF.

This chain joins TRBV7-2 and TRBJ2-1, with a possible D match to TRBD2 (5 bases). Germline V gene sequence: CDR1 SGHTA, CDR2 FQGNSA. There are 14 residues in the CDR3. V lost 6 bases and J 4 bases, leaving 13 bases between the germline ends. CDR3 coding DNA: TGTGCCAGCAGGCGGGTTAACGGGTACAATGAGCAGTTCTTC. This sequence encodes CASRRVNGYNEQFF.

The chain recombines TRBV25-1 with TRBJ2-7; 7 bases map to TRBD1. Unmatched junction bases numbered 5, after V lost 3 bases and J lost 3 bases. Per the germline V gene, CDR1 is MGHDK and CDR2 is SYGVNS. The CDR3 is 14 residues long. CDR3 region: CASSDGDSHYEQYF. CDR3 bases: TGTGCCAGCAGTGATGGGGACAGTCACTACGAGCAGTACTTC.

The rearrangement links TRBV27 to TRBJ2-3; 12 nucleotides align to TRBD2. The junction had 3 bases not matched to a gene; V was cut back by 6 bases and J by 5 bases. This CDR3 spans 14 amino acids. The V gene's germline CDR1 is MNHEY and CDR2 SMNVEV (reference sequence). The CDR3 sequence: CASSPSGRGDTQYF. CDR3 nucleotides: TGTGCCAGCAGCCCTAGCGGGAGGGGAGATACGCAGTATTTT.

V and J are TRBV6-5 and TRBJ2-7; possible D gene TRBD2, 7 bases. This CDR3 has 12 amino acids. Trimming shortened V by 7 bases and J by 6 bases, and 13 bases separated the two germline ends. The V gene's germline CDR1 is MNHEY and CDR2 SVGAGI. This CDR3 is CASKERDIEQYF. In DNA, the CDR3 is TGTGCCAGCAAAGAGCGGGACATCGAGCAGTACTTC.

This clone was recorded a few times. The rearrangement joins TRBV19 to TRBJ1-4; TRBD1 matches at 9 bases. This CDR3 has 15 amino acids. Germline-derived CDR1 and CDR2 are LNHDA and SQIVND (reference sequence). The V segment lost 5 bases and the J segment 7 bases; nucleotides outside the gene matches: 8. The CDR3 DNA reads as TGTGCCAGTAGTGCAACAGGGGGCGCCGGTGAAAAACTGTTTTTT. Its protein product is CASSATGGAGEKLFF. The variable domain in full, completed from reference TRBV19 and TRBJ1-4, reads DGGITQSPKYLFRKEGQNVTLSCEQNLNHDAMYWYRQDPGQGLRLIYYSQIVNDFQKGDIAEGYSVSREKKESFPLTVTSAQKNPTAFYLCASSATGGAGEKLFFGSGTQLSVL.

The rearrangement links TRBV10-3 to TRBJ2-1; D is tentatively TRBD1 or TRBD2 (7 bases each). Per germline, CDR1 ENHRY and CDR2 SYGVKD. V was trimmed by 10 bases and J by 4 bases, leaving 17 bases between them. The CDR3 contains 14 residues. CDR3 in amino acids: CATRGGLPYNEQFF. CDR3 bases: TGTGCCACCAGGGGGGGACTACCATACAATGAGCAGTTCTTC.

The V gene is TRBV15, the J gene TRBJ2-6, with D perhaps TRBD2 (5 bases). V lost 1 base, J lost 0 bases, and 13 bases lay in between. Germline assignment: CDR1 LNHNV and CDR2 YYDKDF (reference sequence). The CDR3 has 18 residues. The CDR3 sequence: CATSRVRAANSGANVLTF. CDR3 DNA sequence: TGTGCCACCAGCAGAGTGCGGGCTGCTAACTCTGGGGCCAACGTCCTGACTTTC. The full variable domain, its missing parts supplied by reference TRBV15 and TRBJ2-6, is DAMVIQNPRYQVTQFGKPVTLSCSQTLNHNVMYWYQQKSSQAPKLLFHYYDKDFNNEADTPDNFQSRRPNTSFCFLDIRSPGLGDTAMYLCATSRVRAANSGANVLTFGAGSRLTVL.

The chain recombines TRBV14 with TRBJ2-3; 8 nucleotides match TRBD1. Trimming cost V 2 bases and J 5 bases; bases outside gene matches: 9. Germline CDR1 is SGHDN and CDR2 is FVKESK. The CDR3 is made up of 16 amino acids. The DNA of the CDR3 is TGTGCCAGCAGCCAACAACAGGACAGGGTGAGAGATACGCAGTATTTT. This gives the protein CASSQQQDRVRDTQYF.

The rearrangement joins TRBV12-5 to TRBJ2-2; 9 bases are shared with TRBD2. The CDR3 is made up of 15 amino acids. Trimming took 3 bases from V and 5 from J; bases not matched to a gene: 4. CDR1 LGHNT and CDR2 FRNRAP come from the germline V gene. Here the CDR3 reads CASGFGTSRTGELFF. As DNA, the CDR3 is TGTGCTAGTGGTTTCGGGACTAGCCGGACCGGGGAGCTGTTTTTT.